This TCR beta chain was identified in a study of long-term antiretroviral therapy in people with HIV. Study results and limitations: Participants lacked recorded data on ART adherence, viral resistance or therapy changes.

At the survey level, the v3.0 immunoSEQ assay was run. A target of 40,000-50,000 T-cell genomes per sample was set for sequencing. The method was immunoSEQ multiplex PCR; TCRdb's version includes in-frame clones alone and lacks a portion of them. The sample has roughly 30,000 clones, approximately 90% seen once. As regards this clone: As yet, its antigen is unknown.

CDR3 size: 15 residues. The germline gives CDR1 LNHDA, CDR2 SQIVND (reference sequence). The junction had 10 bases not matched to a gene; V was cut back by 7 bases and J by 2 bases. The samples, holding roughly 0.95-11 million cryopreserved PBMC, were thawed before DNA extraction was carried out. Sequencing was performed on unsorted PBMCs, taken 1.8 years after starting antiretroviral therapy. The receptor comes from a woman aged 18-29 years with HIV. The V call is TRBV19, the J call TRBJ2-5; TRBD2 matches at 7 bases. The CDR3 DNA follows: TGTGCCAGTAACTCCTTTGGGGGGGATCAAGAGACCCAGTACTTC. It specifies CASNSFGGDQETQYF.